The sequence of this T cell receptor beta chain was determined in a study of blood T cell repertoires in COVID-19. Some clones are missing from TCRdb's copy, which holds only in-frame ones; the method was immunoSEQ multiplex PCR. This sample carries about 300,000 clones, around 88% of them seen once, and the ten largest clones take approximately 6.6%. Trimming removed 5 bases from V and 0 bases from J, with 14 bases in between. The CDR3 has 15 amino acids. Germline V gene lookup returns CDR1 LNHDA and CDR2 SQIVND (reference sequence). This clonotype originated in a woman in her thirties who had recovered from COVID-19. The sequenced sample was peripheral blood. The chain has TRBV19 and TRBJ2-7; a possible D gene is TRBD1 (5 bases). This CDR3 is CASSPTATGSYEQYF. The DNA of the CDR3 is TGTGCCAGTAGTCCCACCGCCACAGGCTCCTACGAGCAGTACTTC.